Below are 4 T cell receptor beta chains sequenced from a single sample in a study of blood T cells in healthy people across ages. A J-beta primer mix and a sample-barcoded 5' primer were used in a second PCR of roughly 7 to 12 cycles. One entry per CDR3 protein, called by TCRdb with MiXCR from the 5' RACE reads. The sample shows some 1.5 million distinct CDR3 sequences, roughly 30% of them seen only once. The source material was blood. The receptors stem from a woman younger than 45 in good health.

The table lists this clonotype with many counts. The V call is TRBV11-1, the J call TRBJ2-7; maybe TRBD1 (5 bases). Per germline, CDR1 SGHAT and CDR2 FQDESV (reference sequence). CDR3 length equals 11 residues. Trimming removed 6 bases from V and 6 bases from J, with 9 bases in between. The CDR3 protein is CASSKGFEQYF. The CDR3 nucleotides are TGTGCCAGCAGTAAGGGGTTCGAGCAGTACTTC. Drawing the rest from reference TRBV11-1 and TRBJ2-7, the complete variable domain is EAEVAQSPRYKITEKSQAVAFWCDPISGHATLYWYRQILGQGPELLVQFQDESVVDDSQLPKDRFSAERLKGVDSTLKIQPAELGDSAMYLCASSKGFEQYFGPGTRLTVT.

V and J are TRBV20-1 and TRBJ1-5; D is undetermined. V shed 4 bases and J shed 7 bases, with 17 bases lying between them. CDR1 and CDR2 from the germline V gene are DFQATT and SNEGSKA (reference sequence). The CDR3 runs 14 residues. The CDR3 loop reads CSAKTEGSRQPQHF. The CDR3 DNA is TGCAGTGCTAAAACCGAAGGGAGCAGACAGCCCCAGCATTTT.

This chain connects TRBV7-2 to TRBJ1-5; D remains unclear. Germline V gene lookup returns CDR1 SGHTA and CDR2 FQGNSA. The CDR3 has 14 amino acids. V lost 1 base and J 7 bases, leaving 11 bases between the germline ends. CDR3 nucleotide sequence: TGTGCCAGCAGCTTAGAGCGATGGGTGCAGCCCCAGCATTTT. Its protein product is CASSLERWVQPQHF.

V and J are TRBV4-3 and TRBJ1-2; D perhaps matches TRBD1 (6 bases). Germline lookup yields CDR1 LGHNA and CDR2 YSLEER. The CDR3 is made up of 15 amino acids. The V end lost 0 bases, the J end lost 6 bases, and 14 bases lay between the germline ends. Here the CDR3 DNA reads TGCGCCAGCAGCCAAGAGCGGGGGCTCGAGGATGGCTACACCTTC. It encodes CASSQERGLEDGYTF.